The entry below describes one T cell receptor beta chain. The data derive from a study of shared clonotypes between healthy human individuals. The CDR3 runs 13 residues. Trimming took off 3 bases at V and 1 base at J, with 7 bases between the two ends. CDR1 is SGDLS and CDR2 is YYNGEE in the germline V gene. Using approximately 200 ng DNA, approximately 27,000 T cell genomes, the sorted-subset replicate PCRs were run. In the authors' workflow: Junction-only immunoSEQ data arrived without quality scores, meaning filtering differed. Profiled with immunoSEQ multiplex PCR; TCRdb holds only in-frame clones, not every one. V, J and clone size were drawn from that table, and D and trimming were deduced from the DNA. The sample yields roughly 2.2 million clones, about nine tenths seen once.

This clonotype was sampled from a man in his late teens or twenties in good health. Some clones in this sample may be carry-over from other donors' samples. Sequencing was performed on naive CD4+ T cells from PBMCs. Sample subset: CD45RA+ positively selected. The J gene is TRBJ1-1, the V gene TRBV9; D call uncertain. CDR3 in amino acids: CASSAPGNTEAFF. For the CDR3, the DNA is TGTGCCAGCAGCGCCCCGGGGAACACTGAAGCTTTCTTT.